The source of this T cell receptor (beta chain) is a study of blood T cell repertoires in COVID-19. Authors' processing steps: By means of reference gene primer amplification, nucleated cell counts were estimated. Produced via immunoSEQ multiplex PCR; TCRdb's table is partial and in-frame only. That table is the source of V, J and clone size, and D and trimming were worked out from the DNA. Among 500,000 to 600,000 clones listed, 70% to 90% were seen once. Enrollment of patients from Seattle took place during active infection, with longitudinal follow-up. Trimming removed 0 bases from V and 12 bases from J, with 11 bases in between. CDR3 length: 12 residues. The germline gives CDR1 LGHDT, CDR2 YNNKEL (reference sequence).

The sequencing input was peripheral blood. The rearrangement links TRBV3-1 (or the pseudogene TRBV3-2) to TRBJ2-5, with a possible D match to TRBD1 (6 bases). This clonotype was obtained from a woman aged 45-59 years with COVID-19, enrolled during active disease. In nucleotides, the CDR3 is TGTGCCAGCAGCCAAGATTGGGGGCCCGAGTACTTC. Amino acid sequence: CASSQDWGPEYF.